These 31 T cell receptor beta chains were sequenced from one sample in a study of T cells in tuberculosis. Sequencing was performed with immunoSEQ multiplex PCR; in TCRdb, only in-frame clones are kept and a portion is missing. The sample has under 40,000 clones; over 90% are singletons. The sample comprised PBMCs. The receptors shown here come from a donor aged 10-30 years with latent tuberculosis or without tuberculosis infection.

This chain links TRBV30 with TRBJ1-1; TRBD1 matches 7 bases. After removal of 5 bases from V and 6 bases from J, the junction contained 15 bases not matched to a gene. CDR3 length: 15 residues. From germline, CDR1 is GTSNPN and CDR2 SVGIG (reference sequence). CDR3 residues: CAWGQGLRGLSEAFF. The CDR3 nucleotides are TGTGCCTGGGGCCAGGGTTTGAGGGGGCTATCTGAAGCTTTCTTT.

The chain joins TRBV9 to TRBJ2-7, with 7 bases aligning to TRBD2. Per germline, CDR1 SGDLS and CDR2 YYNGEE. CDR3 length equals 15 residues. V lost 0 bases and J lost 3; bases outside the gene matches: 6. DNA of the CDR3: TGTGCCAGCAGCGTAGAGGCGGGGGAAGTCTACGAGCAGTACTTC. It specifies CASSVEAGEVYEQYF.

The chain joins TRBV7-9 to TRBJ1-6; 10 nucleotides line up with TRBD1. With V trimmed by 5 bases and J by 0 bases, 10 bases remained unmatched. CDR3 length: 19 amino acids. The V gene's germline CDR1 is SEHNR and CDR2 FQNEAQ (reference sequence). In nucleotides, the CDR3 is TGTGCCAGCAGCCCCCGGGACAGGGGTTTTCTCTCCTATAATTCACCCCTCCACTTT. Residues: CASSPRDRGFLSYNSPLHF.

This chain connects TRBV7-6 to TRBJ2-2; D is perhaps TRBD2 (6 bases). V was clipped by 5 bases and J by 4 bases, with 17 bases between them. This CDR3 contains 16 residues. Germline V gene sequence: CDR1 SGHVS, CDR2 FNYEAQ. DNA of the CDR3: TGTGCCAGCAGCCACCGACTAATCGGGAGCACCGGGGAGCTGTTTTTT. Residues: CASSHRLIGSTGELFF.

The chain couples TRBV5-4 to TRBJ1-1; the D gene is possibly TRBD1 (5 bases). V was pared by 3 bases and J by 1 base, with 13 bases between. Germline V lookup: CDR1 SGHNT, CDR2 YYREEE (reference sequence). The length of the CDR3 is 15 residues. The CDR3 here is CASSSIRGGNTEAFF. CDR3 sequence (DNA): TGTGCCAGCAGCTCCATTCGGGGGGGGAACACTGAAGCTTTCTTT.

This chain joins TRBV5-5 and TRBJ1-5; 8 nucleotides agree with TRBD1. The CDR3 consists of 17 residues. J was trimmed by 4 bases and V by 1 base; bases with no gene match: 10. Germline V gives CDR1 SGHKS, CDR2 YYEKEE (reference sequence). The CDR3 DNA follows: TGTGCCAGCAGCTTGTACACAGGGGGGGACTTTAATCAGCCCCAGCATTTT. It yields the protein CASSLYTGGDFNQPQHF.

This chain links TRBV4-3 with TRBJ2-7, with 7 bases aligning to TRBD2. CDR3 length: 15 amino acids. Per germline, CDR1 LGHNA and CDR2 YSLEER. The V and J ends lost 1 base and 4 bases, in that order; junction bases with no gene match: 7. In DNA form, the CDR3 reads TGCGCCAGCAGCCAAGTCGCGGGAGCAAGATACGAGCAGTACTTC. Translated: CASSQVAGARYEQYF.

The J gene is TRBJ2-2, the V gene TRBV4-1; possibly TRBD2 for D (6 bases). The CDR3 sequence is 17 residues long. Germline CDR1 reads MGHRA; CDR2 reads YSYEKL. Trimming shortened V by 0 bases and J by 4 bases, and 15 bases separated the two germline ends. CDR3 loop: CASSQDLGGALTGELFF. The CDR3 nucleotides read TGCGCCAGCAGCCAAGATTTAGGCGGGGCTCTCACCGGGGAGCTGTTTTTT.

In its sample, this clone was seen a few times. The V gene is TRBV30, the J gene TRBJ1-2; a possible D gene is TRBD1 (5 bases). This CDR3 contains 12 residues. Trimming took 2 bases from V and 8 from J, leaving 12 bases between them. The germline gives CDR1 GTSNPN, CDR2 SVGIG (reference sequence). In nucleotides, the CDR3 is TGTGCCTGGAGTCACGTAGGGGAAGGCTACACCTTC. The encoded protein is CAWSHVGEGYTF. Full variable domain (rest looked up from reference TRBV30 and TRBJ1-2): SQTIHQWPATLVQPVGSPLSLECTVEGTSNPNLYWYRQAAGRGLQLLFYSVGIGQISSEVPQNLSASRPQDRQFILSSKKLLLSDSGFYLCAWSHVGEGYTFGSGTRLTVV.

The V and J genes are TRBV19 and TRBJ2-3; 10 positions agree with TRBD1. V shed 4 bases and J 8 bases; nucleotides not matched to a gene: 9. This CDR3 has 15 amino acids. Germline values: CDR1 LNHDA, CDR2 SQIVND (reference sequence). CDR3 DNA: TGTGCCAGTAGTAGGGGGACAGGGGAACTTTTTACGCAGTATTTT. This encodes CASSRGTGELFTQYF.

V usage is TRBV7-2 and J usage is TRBJ1-2; 8 bases align to TRBD1. Looked up from germline, CDR1 is SGHTA and CDR2 is FQGNSA. J gave up 4 bases and V 2 bases, and 3 bases lay outside the gene matches. The CDR3 spans 14 residues. CDR3 sequence reads: CASSLRTGSYGYTF. The CDR3 DNA reads as TGTGCCAGCAGCTTAAGGACAGGGAGCTATGGCTACACCTTC.

This clone was seen more than once but under ten times. The chain couples TRBV5-8 to TRBJ1-2; 9 bases line up with TRBD1. From germline, CDR1 is SGHTS and CDR2 YDEGEE. Trimming at V came to 4 bases and at J to 1 base, leaving 2 bases not matched to a gene. The CDR3 sequence is 14 residues long. CDR3 nucleotides: TGTGCCAGCAGCCGGACAGGGGATAACTATGGCTACACCTTC. Protein: CASSRTGDNYGYTF.

The chain is built from TRBV7-9 and TRBJ2-2; TRBD2 matches at 8 bases. The CDR3 extends over 14 amino acids. V lost 8 bases, J lost 6 bases, and 8 bases stayed unmatched. Per germline, CDR1 SEHNR and CDR2 FQNEAQ (reference sequence). Written as DNA, the CDR3 is TGTGCCAGCCCAACGGGGGGGAAGGCCGGGGAGCTGTTTTTT. It is translated as CASPTGGKAGELFF.

The genes are TRBV25-1 and TRBJ1-2; 8 positions agree with TRBD1. The trim removed 3 bases at V and 8 bases at J, leaving 11 bases unmatched. Germline V gene lookup returns CDR1 MGHDK and CDR2 SYGVNS. This CDR3 is 15 amino acids long. CDR3 region: CASSDSWAGGDGYTF. In nucleotides, the CDR3 is TGTGCCAGCAGTGATAGTTGGGCAGGGGGCGACGGCTACACCTTC.

The CDR3 coding sequence is TGTGCCAGCAGCTTAGCGGGAGGAAACACCATATATTTT. Protein sequence: CASSLAGGNTIYF. The chain combines TRBV7-3 with TRBJ1-3; D gene ambiguous. Trimming shortened V by 2 bases and J by 4 bases, and 6 bases separated the two germline ends. CDR3 length: 13 residues. The germline V gene has CDR1 SGHTA and CDR2 FQGTGA.

The rearrangement joins TRBV4-2 to TRBJ1-3; 7 positions match TRBD1. CDR1 and CDR2 from the germline V gene are LGHNA and YNFKEQ. The CDR3 totals 17 residues. V shed 4 bases, J shed 0 bases, and the junction held 9 bases outside the gene matches. The CDR3 DNA follows: TGTGCCAGCAGCCGTAATTTTGGACAGGCCTCTGGAAACACCATATATTTT. It specifies CASSRNFGQASGNTIYF.

The chain joins TRBV30 to TRBJ1-6; tentative D call: TRBD1 (6 bases). Trimming cost V 0 bases and J 6 bases, with 12 bases left between them. CDR1 and CDR2 (germline): GTSNPN, SVGIG (reference sequence). The CDR3 totals 15 residues. CDR3 bases: TGTGCCTGGAGTGTCAACAGGGTGGTTAATTCACCCCTCCACTTT. This sequence encodes CAWSVNRVVNSPLHF.

The genes are TRBV11-2 and TRBJ2-3; possible D gene TRBD2, 6 bases. V was trimmed by 1 base and J by 0 bases, leaving 14 bases between them. The CDR3 contains 17 residues. Germline CDR1 and CDR2: SGHAT and FQNNGV. The CDR3, as DNA: TGTGCCAGCAGCTTAGGGGGGACTCTTACTAGCACAGATACGCAGTATTTT. It yields the protein CASSLGGTLTSTDTQYF. The whole variable domain, filled in from reference TRBV11-2 and TRBJ2-3, reads EAGVAQSPRYKIIEKRQSVAFWCNPISGHATLYWYQQILGQGPKLLIQFQNNGVVDDSQLPKDRFSAERLKGVDSTLKIQPAKLEDSAVYLCASSLGGTLTSTDTQYFGPGTRLTVL.

The chain combines TRBV27 with TRBJ2-3; 9 positions agree with TRBD1. Germline CDR1 is MNHEY and CDR2 is SMNVEV (reference sequence). The CDR3 loop spans 21 amino acids. The V and J ends lost 4 bases and 1 base, in that order; junction bases with no gene match: 21. CDR3 DNA sequence: TGTGCCAGCAGTTATTACTCACAGGGGGCGCCTTCGGAGATTCGCACAGATACGCAGTATTTT. Translation: CASSYYSQGAPSEIRTDTQYF.

This clone was recorded only once. CDR3 coding DNA: TGTGCCAGCAGCTTAGAAAGGGGCGATACGCAGTATTTT. This encodes CASSLERGDTQYF. The chain recombines TRBV11-2 with TRBJ2-3; maybe TRBD1 (5 bases). The germline V gene encodes CDR1 SGHAT and CDR2 FQNNGV. V dropped 0 bases and J dropped 6 bases, with 7 bases sitting between them. The CDR3 contains 13 residues.

The gene calls are TRBV7-8 and TRBJ2-7, with D hard to call. Germline V lookup: CDR1 SGHVS, CDR2 FQNEAQ. Trimming took 5 bases from V and 2 from J, leaving 13 bases between them. CDR3 size: 14 residues. The CDR3 sequence is CASSPPQVPYEQYF. In DNA form, the CDR3 reads TGTGCCAGCAGCCCCCCCCAGGTACCCTACGAGCAGTACTTC.

The CDR3 DNA sequence: TGTGCCAGCAGCATCCAGGGGTATCAGCCCCAGCATTTT. This sequence encodes CASSIQGYQPQHF. The gene calls are TRBV6-1 and TRBJ1-5; D possibly corresponds to TRBD1 (6 bases). V shed 6 bases and J shed 5 bases, with 11 bases lying between them. The CDR3 has 13 residues. Germline-derived CDR1 and CDR2 are MNHNS and SASEGT.

The rearrangement joins TRBV29-1 to TRBJ2-7; 7 bases match TRBD1. The CDR3 covers 13 residues. In germline, CDR1 is SQVTM, CDR2 ANQGSEA. V gave up 1 base and J gave up 5 bases; unmatched junction bases: 5. The CDR3 DNA is TGCAGCGTTGAAGCCAGGGGGATCGACGAGCAGTACTTC. This gives the protein CSVEARGIDEQYF.

This chain joins TRBV5-6 and TRBJ2-7; TRBD1 might be the D (6 bases). Germline V gene sequence: CDR1 SGHDT, CDR2 YYEEEE. This CDR3 is 14 amino acids long. The V end lost 5 bases, the J end lost 5 bases, and 17 bases lay between the germline ends. The CDR3 region is CASRGAAGTHEQYF. CDR3 sequence (DNA): TGTGCCAGCAGGGGGGCGGCCGGGACACACGAGCAGTACTTC.

V is TRBV6-5 and J is TRBJ2-3; D gene unclear. Germline V CDR1 and CDR2: MNHEY, SVGAGI. This CDR3 has 16 residues. With 2 bases removed from V and 0 bases from J, the gap between germline ends came to 12 bases. This chain's CDR3 is CASSYRPRLSTDTQYF. The CDR3 nucleotides are TGTGCCAGCAGTTACCGGCCCAGACTTAGCACAGATACGCAGTATTTT.

The chain employs TRBV29-1 and TRBJ2-3, with a weak D call TRBD2 (6 bases). The CDR3 extends over 13 amino acids. The ends were cut back, 6 bases at V and 1 base at J, with 11 bases in the middle. The germline gives CDR1 SQVTM, CDR2 ANQGSEA. CDR3 region: CSVGTQRTDTQYF. The CDR3 bases are TGCAGCGTAGGGACTCAGCGCACAGATACGCAGTATTTT.

The chain recombines TRBV4-3 with TRBJ2-7; no definite D call. Germline V CDR1 and CDR2: LGHNA, YSLEER. The CDR3 is made up of 13 amino acids. The V end lost 1 base, the J end lost 3 bases, and 7 bases lay between the germline ends. The CDR3 DNA reads as TGCGCCAGCAGCCAAGGCACCTACTACGAGCAGTACTTC. Translation gives CASSQGTYYEQYF.

The chain uses TRBV6-5 and TRBJ2-1; the D gene is possibly TRBD2 (5 bases). CDR1 MNHEY and CDR2 SVGAGI come from the germline V gene. The germline V and J ends were trimmed by 0 bases and 7 bases, with 10 bases remaining between them. The length of the CDR3 is 14 residues. This chain's CDR3 is CASSYSRGSNEQFF. The CDR3 region has the DNA TGTGCCAGCAGTTACTCGCGAGGGTCAAATGAGCAGTTCTTC.

The chain couples TRBV5-1 to TRBJ2-2; D is possibly TRBD2 (6 bases). From germline, CDR1 is SGHRS and CDR2 YFSETQ. The CDR3 totals 14 residues. Trimming removed 4 bases from V and 4 bases from J, with 11 bases in between. As DNA, the CDR3 is TGCGCCAGCAGCACGGGACTTGGCACCGGGGAGCTGTTTTTT. It encodes CASSTGLGTGELFF.

This sequence joins TRBV5-4 and TRBJ2-1; TRBD2 matches at 7 bases. The CDR3 is made up of 17 amino acids. The junction had 10 bases not matched to a gene; V was cut back by 0 bases and J by 4 bases. Looked up from germline, CDR1 is SGHNT and CDR2 is YYREEE (reference sequence). DNA of the CDR3: TGTGCCAGCAGCTTGGAACGAGGGCCGGGGGGTTACAATGAGCAGTTCTTC. Its translation: CASSLERGPGGYNEQFF.

The chain carries TRBV5-4 and TRBJ1-2; the match to TRBD1 covers 7 bases. Germline V gives CDR1 SGHNT, CDR2 YYREEE (reference sequence). With V trimmed by 0 bases and J by 4 bases, 6 bases remained unmatched. CDR3 size: 15 residues. CDR3 bases: TGTGCCAGCAGCTTGGGCGACAGGGAGAGCTATGGCTACACCTTC. As protein: CASSLGDRESYGYTF. The complete variable domain, with remaining parts taken from reference TRBV5-4 and TRBJ1-2, reads ETGVTQSPTHLIKTRGQQVTLRCSSQSGHNTVSWYQQALGQGPQFIFQYYREEENGRGNFPPRFSGLQFPNYSSELNVNALELDDSALYLCASSLGDRESYGYTFGSGTRLTVV.